Each of the 7 T cell receptor beta chains below was sequenced from the same sample in a study of T cells after posttransplantation cyclophosphamide. Sequencing used immunoSEQ multiplex PCR; TCRdb keeps in-frame clones, though not all of them. The sample shows tens of thousands of clones, 70% to 90% of them seen only once. The material sequenced was PBMCs. These TCRs come from a man younger than 40 with a blood cancer, CMV-positive, and with a related stem cell donor.

This sequence joins TRBV27 and TRBJ2-1; 12 positions match TRBD1. This CDR3 spans 16 amino acids. Germline-derived CDR1 and CDR2 are MNHEY and SMNVEV (reference sequence). V was clipped by 6 bases and J by 7 bases; unmatched bases: 10. The CDR3 nucleotides are TGTGCCAGCAGCCCTAGAGGGACAGGGGGCCGAAATGAGCAGTTCTTC. Translating it yields CASSPRGTGGRNEQFF.

This clone has only one observation. The rearrangement links TRBV5-1 to TRBJ2-3, with 9 bases aligning to TRBD2. The length of the CDR3 is 16 residues. J gave up 2 bases and V 0 bases, and 4 bases lay outside the gene matches. Germline V gives CDR1 SGHRS, CDR2 YFSETQ. CDR3 DNA: TGCGCCAGCAGCTTGGGCCCTAGCGGGACCACAGATACGCAGTATTTT. Translation gives CASSLGPSGTTDTQYF.

J is TRBJ2-7 and V is TRBV29-1; 9 bases fit TRBD1. The V gene end was trimmed by 5 bases and the J gene end by 2 bases; junction bases not matched to a gene: 10. From germline, CDR1 is SQVTM and CDR2 ANQGSEA. This CDR3 has 15 residues. CDR3 protein: CSVKTGTGTTYEQYF. CDR3 coding DNA: TGCAGCGTTAAGACCGGGACAGGGACAACCTACGAGCAGTACTTC.

The gene calls are TRBV6-5 and TRBJ2-7, with a possible D match to TRBD1 (5 bases). V shed 4 bases and J shed 3 bases, with 19 bases lying between them. The CDR3 is made up of 16 amino acids. Germline CDR1 and CDR2: MNHEY and SVGAGI. CDR3 nucleotide sequence: TGTGCCAGCAGTTGGAATACAGGCCGCCTGGGCTACGAGCAGTACTTC. Its translation: CASSWNTGRLGYEQYF.

This clone was detected only once. The rearrangement links TRBV27 to TRBJ2-1; 16 bases align to TRBD2. The germline gives CDR1 MNHEY, CDR2 SMNVEV (reference sequence). With 6 bases clipped from V and 3 bases from J, the junction kept 8 bases outside the gene matches. The CDR3 contains 18 residues. CDR3 bases: TGTGCCAGCAGAATACGAGGGACTAGCGGGGGGGGCTACAATGAGCAGTTCTTC. Protein: CASRIRGTSGGGYNEQFF.

The chain combines TRBV6-6 with TRBJ2-3, with 10 bases fitting TRBD2. Germline lookup yields CDR1 MNHNY and CDR2 SVGAGI (reference sequence). This CDR3 spans 15 amino acids. After removal of 6 bases from V and 3 bases from J, the junction contained 6 bases not matched to a gene. The CDR3 sequence: CASSASGSGTDTQYF. CDR3 DNA sequence: TGTGCCAGCAGCGCTAGCGGGAGTGGGACAGATACGCAGTATTTT.

The chain joins TRBV29-1 to TRBJ2-6; no definite D call. CDR3 length equals 15 residues. The germline V and J ends were trimmed by 6 bases and 0 bases, with 12 bases remaining between them. Per the germline V gene, CDR1 is SQVTM and CDR2 is ANQGSEA. CDR3 in DNA: TGCAGCGTAGGAGATTTAAGCTCTGGGGCCAACGTCCTGACTTTC. Its translation: CSVGDLSSGANVLTF.